The source of this T cell receptor (beta chain) is a study of cytomegalovirus exposure and HLA in healthy donors. As for this clone: What it recognizes is unknown.

General observations from the study: Presence/absence analyses treated sequencing depth as roughly uniform across donors. Trimming of TCR beta V- and J-genes showed a link, identified in a later analysis, to a missense DCLRE1C variant.

The PCR was carried out with 60 Vbeta primers and 13 Jbeta primers. Sequencing was performed with immunoSEQ multiplex PCR; in TCRdb, only in-frame clones are kept and a portion is missing. The table records 150,000 to 200,000 clones, about 87% of them present only once. Trimming took 0 bases from V and 4 from J, leaving 10 bases between them. There are 14 residues in the CDR3. In germline, CDR1 is SGHAT, CDR2 FQNNGV. Among the donors, all were healthy bone marrow donors. Likely unrecorded immune exposures existed in these nominally healthy donors. The genes are TRBV11-2 and TRBJ2-7; no clear D. The source material was PBMCs. The source of this sequence is a woman between 18 and 29 years old in good health and CMV-seronegative. The CDR3: CASSLDPGFYEQYF. Here the CDR3 DNA reads TGTGCCAGCAGCTTAGATCCAGGTTTTTACGAGCAGTACTTC.